The rows below give T cell receptor beta chains drawn from one sample of a study of cytomegalovirus exposure and HLA in healthy donors. Sequencing was performed with immunoSEQ multiplex PCR; in TCRdb, only in-frame clones are kept and a portion is missing. The table includes a few hundred thousand clones, approximately 68% detected once. Sequenced input: PBMCs. The receptors derive from a woman aged 25 to 39 in good health and CMV-seronegative. CDR3s include the opening cysteine and the closing phenylalanine or tryptophan. The D gene is left open where the match is weak. Clone size appears in some rows only: once, few, many, or a class for an expanded clone.

d_call: .; cdr3_length: 19; j_call: TRBJ1-1; clone_size: .; v_call: TRBV14; cdr3_aa: CASSQSTGQILKLNTEAFF; cdr3_nt: TGTGCCAGCAGCCAATCTACCGGACAGATCTTGAAATTGAACACTGAAGCTTTCTTT
d_call: .; cdr3_length: 15; j_call: TRBJ2-7; clone_size: .; v_call: TRBV9; cdr3_aa: CASSPRTTSSYEQYF; cdr3_nt: TGTGCCAGCAGCCCCCGGACAACTTCCTCCTACGAGCAGTACTTC
d_call: .; cdr3_length: 13; j_call: TRBJ1-5; clone_size: .; v_call: TRBV7-8; cdr3_aa: CASSLAFGQPQHF; cdr3_nt: TGTGCCAGCAGCTTAGCGTTCGGTCAGCCCCAGCATTTT
d_call: .; cdr3_length: 15; j_call: TRBJ2-1; clone_size: .; v_call: TRBV6-5; cdr3_aa: CASSPGTGSYNEQFF; cdr3_nt: TGTGCCAGCAGTCCCGGGACTGGCTCCTACAATGAGCAGTTCTTC
d_call: TRBD2; cdr3_length: 14; j_call: TRBJ2-7; clone_size: .; v_call: TRBV2; cdr3_aa: CASRKGTSTDEQYF; cdr3_nt: TGTGCCAGCAGGAAGGGGACTAGCACCGACGAGCAGTACTTC
d_call: TRBD1; cdr3_length: 15; j_call: TRBJ2-3; clone_size: few; v_call: TRBV2; cdr3_aa: CASSGRTGGTDTQYF; cdr3_nt: TGTGCCAGCAGTGGAAGGACAGGGGGTACAGATACGCAGTATTTT
d_call: .; cdr3_length: 16; j_call: TRBJ2-5; clone_size: .; v_call: TRBV6-6; cdr3_aa: CASSMGIGGYQETQYF; cdr3_nt: TGTGCCAGCAGTATGGGGATTGGAGGGTACCAAGAGACCCAGTACTTC
d_call: .; cdr3_length: 15; j_call: TRBJ2-1; clone_size: .; v_call: TRBV2; cdr3_aa: CASSPGEGVKNEQFF; cdr3_nt: TGTGCCAGCAGCCCGGGAGAAGGGGTGAAGAATGAGCAGTTCTTC
d_call: TRBD2; cdr3_length: 16; j_call: TRBJ2-5; clone_size: few; v_call: TRBV7-8; cdr3_aa: CASSPGRLAGGETQYF; cdr3_nt: TGTGCCAGCAGCCCCGGCCGACTAGCGGGAGGGGAGACCCAGTACTTC
d_call: .; cdr3_length: 16; j_call: TRBJ2-3; clone_size: .; v_call: TRBV11-2; cdr3_aa: CASIPPDYGSDDTQYF; cdr3_nt: TGTGCCAGCATCCCCCCGGACTACGGTTCGGACGATACGCAGTATTTT
d_call: .; cdr3_length: 17; j_call: TRBJ2-1; clone_size: .; v_call: TRBV4-1; cdr3_aa: CASSQTDMGLSYNEQFF; cdr3_nt: TGCGCCAGCAGCCAAACCGACATGGGGCTCTCCTACAATGAGCAGTTCTTC
d_call: .; cdr3_length: 16; j_call: TRBJ1-1; clone_size: .; v_call: TRBV12-5; cdr3_aa: CASGLPLAGVRTEAFF; cdr3_nt: TGTGCTAGTGGTTTGCCATTAGCGGGAGTGAGGACTGAAGCTTTCTTT
d_call: TRBD1; cdr3_length: 16; j_call: TRBJ2-2; clone_size: .; v_call: TRBV5-5; cdr3_aa: CASSPLRQGRTGELFF; cdr3_nt: TGTGCCAGCAGCCCCCTAAGACAGGGAAGAACCGGGGAGCTGTTTTTT
d_call: TRBD1; cdr3_length: 14; j_call: TRBJ1-1; clone_size: .; v_call: TRBV6-6; cdr3_aa: CASSATTGGREAFF; cdr3_nt: TGTGCCAGCAGTGCCACCACAGGGGGCCGAGAAGCTTTCTTT
d_call: TRBD1; cdr3_length: 17; j_call: TRBJ1-5; clone_size: .; v_call: TRBV7-6; cdr3_aa: CASSSLTGTARNQPQHF; cdr3_nt: TGTGCCAGCAGCTCCCTTACCGGGACAGCTCGCAATCAGCCCCAGCATTTT
d_call: .; cdr3_length: 16; j_call: TRBJ1-2; clone_size: .; v_call: TRBV4-1; cdr3_aa: CASSQSSSAPNYGYTF; cdr3_nt: TGCGCCAGCAGCCAAAGTTCGAGCGCGCCTAACTATGGCTACACCTTC
d_call: .; cdr3_length: 14; j_call: TRBJ1-4; clone_size: few; v_call: TRBV30; cdr3_aa: CAWNEGQLNEKLFF; cdr3_nt: TGTGCCTGGAATGAAGGACAGCTCAATGAAAAACTGTTTTTT
d_call: TRBD2; cdr3_length: 14; j_call: TRBJ2-1; clone_size: .; v_call: TRBV6-5; cdr3_aa: CATLAGSSYNEQFF; cdr3_nt: TGTGCCACACTAGCGGGGAGCTCCTACAATGAGCAGTTCTTC
d_call: .; cdr3_length: 14; j_call: TRBJ1-1; clone_size: .; v_call: TRBV18; cdr3_aa: CASSPPIAGAEAFF; cdr3_nt: TGTGCCAGCTCACCACCAATCGCGGGGGCTGAAGCTTTCTTT
d_call: TRBD1; cdr3_length: 16; j_call: TRBJ1-5; clone_size: .; v_call: TRBV5-6; cdr3_aa: CASSQRDRVGYQPQHF; cdr3_nt: TGTGCCAGCAGCCAACGGGACAGGGTAGGATACCAGCCCCAGCATTTT
d_call: TRBD2; cdr3_length: 19; j_call: TRBJ2-7; clone_size: .; v_call: TRBV4-2; cdr3_aa: CASSQERTGLAVRECEQYF; cdr3_nt: TGTGCCAGCAGCCAAGAGCGGACAGGACTAGCGGTCCGGGAGTGCGAGCAGTACTTC
d_call: TRBD2; cdr3_length: 15; j_call: TRBJ2-1; clone_size: .; v_call: TRBV27; cdr3_aa: CASSLTSGAINEQFF; cdr3_nt: TGTGCCAGCAGTTTGACTAGCGGGGCGATAAATGAGCAGTTCTTC
d_call: TRBD2; cdr3_length: 21; j_call: TRBJ2-2; clone_size: few; v_call: TRBV5-3; cdr3_aa: CARSSARVAGGPVLCTGELFF; cdr3_nt: TGTGCCAGAAGCTCCGCTAGGGTAGCGGGGGGGCCGGTTTTATGCACCGGGGAGCTGTTTTTT
d_call: .; cdr3_length: 14; j_call: TRBJ2-3; clone_size: .; v_call: TRBV29-1; cdr3_aa: CSVESRGSTDTQYF; cdr3_nt: TGCAGCGTTGAAAGTAGGGGGAGCACAGATACGCAGTATTTT
d_call: .; cdr3_length: 13; j_call: TRBJ2-1; clone_size: few; v_call: TRBV5-1; cdr3_aa: CASYSPEAQEQFF; cdr3_nt: TGCGCCAGCTATTCCCCCGAGGCGCAAGAGCAGTTCTTC
d_call: TRBD2; cdr3_length: 20; j_call: TRBJ2-1; clone_size: .; v_call: TRBV4-1; cdr3_aa: CASSQDAPTSGRANPYEQFF; cdr3_nt: TGCGCCAGCAGCCAAGATGCCCCGACTAGCGGGAGGGCCAATCCCTATGAGCAGTTCTTC
d_call: .; cdr3_length: 18; j_call: TRBJ2-5; clone_size: .; v_call: TRBV12-5; cdr3_aa: CASGLALPIGGRRETQYF; cdr3_nt: TGTGCTAGTGGTTTGGCCCTACCCATCGGGGGGCGGCGGGAGACCCAGTACTTC
d_call: .; cdr3_length: 16; j_call: TRBJ2-2; clone_size: once; v_call: TRBV10-1; cdr3_aa: CASSLRLGDHTGELFF; cdr3_nt: TGCGCCAGCAGTCTCAGACTAGGGGATCACACCGGGGAGCTGTTTTTT
d_call: TRBD1; cdr3_length: 15; j_call: TRBJ1-2; clone_size: .; v_call: TRBV27; cdr3_aa: CASSWGQEVYYGYTF; cdr3_nt: TGTGCCAGCAGTTGGGGACAGGAGGTTTACTATGGCTACACCTTC
d_call: .; cdr3_length: 14; j_call: TRBJ2-5; clone_size: .; v_call: TRBV30; cdr3_aa: CAWSVLTDQETQYF; cdr3_nt: TGTGCCTGGAGTGTACTGACAGATCAAGAGACCCAGTACTTC